This T cell receptor beta chain was observed in a study of T cell responses to AZD1222 COVID-19 vaccine. Comment on this clone: Its antigen is not known.

V was shortened by 2 bases and J by 7 bases, with 20 bases between the two germline ends. The CDR3 runs to 16 residues. CDR1 is KGHSH, CDR2 LQKENI, per germline. The study's findings and limits: Repertoire sampling happened only post peak T cell response. Dominant CD4 TCR responses targeted spike regions 160-218 and 743-854. The breadth and depth of Spike-specific TCRs increased once two AZD1222 doses had been given.

Using immunoSEQ multiplex PCR, the repertoire was profiled, and TCRdb retains in-frame clones only, with some absent. The table lists roughly 49,000 clones, about 87% of them singletons. The specimen comprised peripheral blood, sampled 28 days after the second AZD1222 dose. The chain uses TRBV18 and TRBJ1-2; D unclear. The sequence was collected from an adult who received the AZD1222 COVID-19 vaccine. Here the CDR3 DNA reads TGTGCCAGCTCACCAAGTCGTGTACCAGGATCATCTGGCTACACCTTC. Its translation is CASSPSRVPGSSGYTF.